The 14 T cell receptor beta chains below all came from one sample that was sequenced in a study of CD8 T cells in Susac syndrome. After extraction with the RNeasy kit, roughly 0.5 to 1 ug of the RNA was reverse transcribed using random hexamers. Using its own MiXCR run on the immunoSEQ multiplex PCR reads, TCRdb lists one record per CDR3 protein. The top ten hold 0.13% of the sample, which has approximately 150,000 distinct CDR3 sequences, 93% seen once. The specimen was CD4+ T cells from PBMCs. Receptor source: a human donor in good health.

The gene calls are TRBV12-3 or TRBV12-4 and TRBJ2-5, with 9 bases identical to TRBD2. The CDR3 contains 15 residues. V lost 3 bases, J lost 5 bases, and 7 bases stayed unmatched. The CDR3 nucleotides are TGTGCCAGCAGTTTCGGCGGGGGGGGCCGGGAGACCCAGTACTTC. As protein: CASSFGGGGRETQYF.

The chain links TRBV20-1 to TRBJ1-2; D is undetermined. The germline CDR1 and CDR2 sequences are DFQATT and SNEGSKA (reference sequence). Between the trimmed V and J ends, which lost 3 bases and 2 bases, there was a span of 7 bases. This CDR3 is built from 12 residues. CDR3 in amino acids: CSARALNYGYTF. CDR3 nucleotides: TGCAGTGCTAGGGCCCTAAACTATGGCTACACCTTC.

About this clonotype: The junction shows a germline mismatch at one end, possibly a read error. J is TRBJ2-5 and V is TRBV4-2; D is uncertain. This CDR3 has 16 amino acids. Germline V gene data show CDR1 as LGHNA and CDR2 as YNFKEQ. The CDR3 DNA reads TGTGCCAGCAACCAAGATCCTCGGGCAGCCCAAGAGACCCAGTACTTC. It encodes CASNQDPRAAQETQYF.

Here the CDR3 reads CASSFSGQYEQYF. The DNA of the CDR3 is TGTGCCAGCAGTTTTTCAGGGCAGTACGAGCAGTACTTC. The V call is TRBV12-3 or TRBV12-4, the J call TRBJ2-7; possible D gene TRBD1, 5 bases. Trimming took 3 bases from V and 4 from J, leaving 10 bases between them. CDR3 length: 13 residues.

This sequence joins TRBV27 and TRBJ1-4; D gene unclear. CDR1 is MNHEY, CDR2 SMNVEV, per germline (reference sequence). Trimming took off 5 bases at V and 0 bases at J, with 10 bases between the two ends. The CDR3 length is 15 residues. CDR3 region: CASSPRPPTNEKLFF. Written as DNA, the CDR3 is TGTGCCAGCAGTCCCAGACCCCCAACTAATGAAAAACTGTTTTTT.

The V and J genes are TRBV5-6 and TRBJ2-1, with D maybe TRBD2 (5 bases). V lost 2 bases to trimming and J lost 4 bases, with 13 bases between them. Germline assignment: CDR1 SGHDT and CDR2 YYEEEE. The CDR3 extends over 15 amino acids. The chain's CDR3 is CASSFAGRGYNEQFF. In nucleotides, the CDR3 is TGTGCCAGCAGCTTCGCGGGTCGAGGATACAATGAGCAGTTCTTC.

This clonotype was picked up one time. The genes are TRBV6-5 and TRBJ2-7, with TRBD2 as a possible D gene (6 bases). CDR1 and CDR2 from the germline V gene are MNHEY and SVGAGI. The CDR3 covers 12 residues. V was shortened by 8 bases and J by 5 bases, with 13 bases between the two germline ends. The CDR3 bases are TGTGCCAGCGCGGGATGGACCCACGAGCAGTACTTC. Protein sequence: CASAGWTHEQYF.

The chain links TRBV29-1 to TRBJ1-2; the match to TRBD1 covers 9 bases. Per germline, CDR1 SQVTM and CDR2 ANQGSEA. V trimming: 7 bases; J trimming: 4 bases; junction bases outside the gene matches: 4. The CDR3 loop spans 12 amino acids. In DNA, the CDR3 is TGCAGCGCATGGGACAGGGCCTATGGCTACACCTTC. It codes for CSAWDRAYGYTF. The complete variable domain, with remaining parts taken from reference TRBV29-1 and TRBJ1-2, reads SAVISQKPSRDICQRGTSLTIQCQVDSQVTMMFWYRQQPGQSLTLIATANQGSEATYESGFVIDKFPISRPNLTFSTLTVSNMSPEDSSIYLCSAWDRAYGYTFGSGTRLTVV.

The chain carries TRBV9 and TRBJ1-2, with D possibly TRBD1 on 5 matching bases. From germline, CDR1 is SGDLS and CDR2 YYNGEE. CDR3 length: 14 residues. V shed 4 bases and J shed 2 bases, with 12 bases lying between them. CDR3 protein: CASSKMTVNYGYTF. DNA of the CDR3: TGTGCCAGCAGCAAAATGACAGTCAACTATGGCTACACCTTC. The full variable domain, its missing parts supplied by reference TRBV9 and TRBJ1-2, is DSGVTQTPKHLITATGQRVTLRCSPRSGDLSVYWYQQSLDQGLQFLIQYYNGEERAKGNILERFSAQQFPDLHSELNLSSLELGDSALYFCASSKMTVNYGYTFGSGTRLTVV.

The chain has TRBV6-1 and TRBJ1-1, with unresolved D. Germline V gene sequence: CDR1 MNHNS, CDR2 SASEGT. Trimming left V 7 bases short and J 0 bases short, with 9 bases between. The CDR3 spans 13 residues. The CDR3 DNA reads as TGTGCCAGCAACACAGAGATGAACACTGAAGCTTTCTTT. Protein: CASNTEMNTEAFF.

The genes are TRBV29-1 and TRBJ2-5; possibly TRBD1 for D (5 bases). Looked up from germline, CDR1 is SQVTM and CDR2 is ANQGSEA. The CDR3 runs to 17 residues. V lost 0 bases and J 1 base, leaving 18 bases between the germline ends. The CDR3 loop is CSVEDQGAMGAQETQYF. The CDR3, as DNA: TGCAGCGTTGAAGATCAAGGGGCGATGGGCGCCCAAGAGACCCAGTACTTC.

This clonotype occurred once. The chain recombines TRBV30 with TRBJ2-2; 7 nucleotides align to TRBD1. CDR1 and CDR2 (germline): GTSNPN, SVGIG (reference sequence). CDR3 length equals 13 residues. The trim removed 2 bases at V and 7 bases at J, leaving 4 bases unmatched. The CDR3, as DNA: TGTGCCTGGAGTCCCACAGGGGTCGGGGAGCTGTTTTTT. Residues: CAWSPTGVGELFF. The whole variable domain, filled in from reference TRBV30 and TRBJ2-2, reads SQTIHQWPATLVQPVGSPLSLECTVEGTSNPNLYWYRQAAGRGLQLLFYSVGIGQISSEVPQNLSASRPQDRQFILSSKKLLLSDSGFYLCAWSPTGVGELFFGEGSRLTVL.

The gene calls are TRBV12-3 or TRBV12-4 and TRBJ1-1; TRBD1 matches at 8 bases. V lost 5 bases to trimming and J lost 2 bases; unmatched junction nucleotides: 7. This CDR3 comprises 15 residues. CDR3 DNA: TGTGCCAGCAGTCCTAGCGCAGGGGGCAACACTGAAGCTTTCTTT. This gives the protein CASSPSAGGNTEAFF.

This chain links TRBV20-1 with TRBJ2-3, with D possibly being TRBD1 or TRBD2 (6 bases each). CDR3 length equals 15 residues. CDR1 DFQATT and CDR2 SNEGSKA come from the germline V gene (reference sequence). V gave up 2 bases and J gave up 0 bases, with 12 bases separating them. This CDR3 reads CSARMGGSSTDTQYF. As DNA, the CDR3 is TGCAGTGCTAGAATGGGGGGCTCTAGCACAGATACGCAGTATTTT.